This section outlines one T cell receptor (beta chain) sequence together with its context. The antigen is not known. This record comes from a study of T cell responses to AZD1222 COVID-19 vaccine. General study results and limits: Vaccination with two AZD1222 doses was followed by a rise in Spike-specific TCR breadth and depth.

TCRdb keeps only in-frame clones here, not all; method: immunoSEQ multiplex PCR. The sample has 150,000 to 200,000 clones, about 91% seen once. Material: peripheral blood, obtained on day 0 of AZD1222 vaccination. The sequence was collected from an adult in good health.

This CDR3 reads CASSPRLTGELFF. In DNA, the CDR3 is TGTGCCAGCAGCCCCCGCCTCACCGGGGAGCTGTTTTTT. The V call is TRBV7-3, the J call TRBJ2-2; the D is unclear. The CDR3 sequence is 13 residues long. The V gene's germline CDR1 is SGHTA and CDR2 FQGTGA. V was trimmed by 5 bases and J by 4 bases, leaving 8 bases between them. The full variable domain, completed using reference TRBV7-3 and TRBJ2-2, is GAGVSQTPSNKVTEKGKYVELRCDPISGHTALYWYRQSLGQGPEFLIYFQGTGAADDSGLPNDRFFAVRPEGSVSTLKIQRTERGDSAVYLCASSPRLTGELFFGEGSRLTVL.